Here is one T cell receptor beta chain with its context. Measured with immunoSEQ multiplex PCR; TCRdb has only the in-frame clones, and not every one. Of roughly 340,000 clones detected, around 90% appear once; the ten largest clones hold around 3%. The sample originates from a study of blood T cell repertoires in COVID-19. V lost 7 bases to trimming and J lost 1 base, with 14 bases between them. CDR3 length equals 16 residues. Germline lookup yields CDR1 SNHLY and CDR2 FYNNEI. The sample comprised peripheral blood. This chain joins TRBV2 and TRBJ1-6; the D is unclear. The sequence was collected from a woman between 25 and 40 years old with COVID-19, enrolled during active disease. The CDR3 region has the DNA TGTGCCAGCACCGAAACGGGTTTGTCCTATAATTCACCCCTCCACTTT. Amino acid sequence: CASTETGLSYNSPLHF.